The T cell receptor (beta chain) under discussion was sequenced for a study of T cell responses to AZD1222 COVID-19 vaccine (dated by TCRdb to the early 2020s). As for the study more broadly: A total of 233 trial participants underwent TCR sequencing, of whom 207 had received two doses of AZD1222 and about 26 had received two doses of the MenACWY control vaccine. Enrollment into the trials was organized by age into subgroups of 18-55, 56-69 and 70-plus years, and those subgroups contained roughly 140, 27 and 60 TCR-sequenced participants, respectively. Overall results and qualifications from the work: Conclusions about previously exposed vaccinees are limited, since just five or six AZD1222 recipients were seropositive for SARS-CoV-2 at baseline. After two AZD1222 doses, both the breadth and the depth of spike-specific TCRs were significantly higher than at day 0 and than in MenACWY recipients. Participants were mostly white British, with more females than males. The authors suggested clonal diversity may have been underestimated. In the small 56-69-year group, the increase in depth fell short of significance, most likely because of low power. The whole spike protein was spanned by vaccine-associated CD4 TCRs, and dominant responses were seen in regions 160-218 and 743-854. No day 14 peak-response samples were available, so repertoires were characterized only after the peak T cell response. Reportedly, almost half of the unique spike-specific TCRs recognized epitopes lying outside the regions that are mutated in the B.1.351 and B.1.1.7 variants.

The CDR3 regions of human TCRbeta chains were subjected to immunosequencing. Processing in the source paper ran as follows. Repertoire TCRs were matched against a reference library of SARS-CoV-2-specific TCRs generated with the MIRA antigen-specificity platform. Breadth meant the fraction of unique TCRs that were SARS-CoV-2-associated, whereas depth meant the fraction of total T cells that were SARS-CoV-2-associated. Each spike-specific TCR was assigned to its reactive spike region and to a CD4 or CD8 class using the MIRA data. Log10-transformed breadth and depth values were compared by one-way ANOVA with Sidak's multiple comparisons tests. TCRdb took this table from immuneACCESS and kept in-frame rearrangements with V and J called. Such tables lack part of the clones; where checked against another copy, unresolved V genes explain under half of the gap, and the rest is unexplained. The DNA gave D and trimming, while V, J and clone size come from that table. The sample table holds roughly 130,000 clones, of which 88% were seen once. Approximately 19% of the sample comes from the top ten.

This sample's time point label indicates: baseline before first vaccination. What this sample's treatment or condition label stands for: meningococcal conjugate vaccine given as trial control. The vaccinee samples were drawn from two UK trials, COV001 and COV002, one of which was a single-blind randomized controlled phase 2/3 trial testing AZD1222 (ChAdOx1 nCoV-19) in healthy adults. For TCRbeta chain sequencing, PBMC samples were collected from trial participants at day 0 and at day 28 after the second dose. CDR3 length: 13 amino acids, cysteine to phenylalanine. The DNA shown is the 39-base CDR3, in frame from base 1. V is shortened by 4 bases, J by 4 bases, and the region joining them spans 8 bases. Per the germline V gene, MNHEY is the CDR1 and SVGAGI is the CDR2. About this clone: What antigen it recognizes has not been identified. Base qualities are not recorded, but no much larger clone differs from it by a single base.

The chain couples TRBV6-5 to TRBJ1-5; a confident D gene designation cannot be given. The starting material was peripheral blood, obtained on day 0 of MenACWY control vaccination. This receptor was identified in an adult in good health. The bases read TGTGCCAGCAGTTCGTCGGGAAATCAGCCCCAGCATTTT. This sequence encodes CASSSSGNQPQHF.